The present entry profiles one T cell receptor (beta chain) with its context. Libraries were prepared by immunoSEQ multiplex PCR; TCRdb keeps only in-frame clonotypes and omits some of them. The repertoire holds over 110,000 clones, roughly nine tenths seen once, with 9.3% in the top ten. These data are taken from a study of T cell responses to AZD1222 COVID-19 vaccine. Germline V gene data show CDR1 as MNHEY and CDR2 as SVGEGT. This CDR3 contains 13 residues. V lost 2 bases to trimming and J lost 5 bases, with 9 bases between them. The chain has TRBV6-2 or TRBV6-3 and TRBJ1-2; D unresolved. This specimen consisted of peripheral blood, obtained 28 days after the second AZD1222 dose. This sequence was found in an adult who received the AZD1222 COVID-19 vaccine. For the CDR3, the DNA is TGTGCCAGCAGTTACAGGACGGATTATGGCTACACCTTC. Amino acid sequence: CASSYRTDYGYTF.